Only one count was recorded for the clone carrying this T cell receptor beta chain. Here immunoSEQ multiplex PCR was the method, and the copy in TCRdb shows in-frame clones only, minus some. Of about 240,000 clones in the sample, around 86% are singletons; the top ten hold around 12%. Germline-derived CDR1 and CDR2 are MNHEY and SVGAGI. V shed 0 bases and J shed 0 bases, with 11 bases lying between them. This CDR3 region has 16 residues. These data originate in a study of blood T cell repertoires in COVID-19. Study summary: Sources were T cells, B-cell-depleted T cells, or PBMCs; the material itself was cDNA or gDNA.

The source material was peripheral blood. This chain connects TRBV6-5 to TRBJ1-1; D call uncertain. The clonotype originates from a woman aged 60-70 years with active or convalescent COVID-19. The CDR3 here is CASSYSGGVMNTEAFF. The CDR3 DNA reads TGTGCCAGCAGTTACTCCGGCGGGGTCATGAACACTGAAGCTTTCTTT.